Below, 8 T cell receptor beta chains from the same sample are listed, as sequenced in a study of T-cell memory formation after mild COVID-19. One entry per CDR3 protein, called by TCRdb with MiXCR from the 5' RACE reads. The sample contains some 210,000 distinct CDR3 sequences, around 17% of which appear only once. The sequencing sample was made of PBMCs or a T cell subset sorted from them (not recorded which). The receptors derive from an adult woman who had mild COVID-19 (a few samples of this study predate the infection). Cell type and time point are not known.

This clonotype was picked up a small number of times. This chain connects TRBV6-1 to TRBJ2-2; D is possibly TRBD2 (6 bases). CDR1 is MNHNS and CDR2 is SASEGT in the germline V gene. The CDR3 has 18 residues. Deletions cut 2 bases from V and 0 bases from J, with 16 bases between. CDR3 loop: CASSELSGSPPNTGELFF. As DNA, the CDR3 is TGTGCCAGCAGTGAATTATCCGGGAGTCCCCCGAACACCGGGGAGCTGTTTTTT.

This clonotype was picked up a small number of times. The chain combines TRBV11-1 with TRBJ2-7, with D perhaps TRBD1 (6 bases). V gave up 2 bases and J gave up 2 bases, with 13 bases separating them. The length of the CDR3 is 15 residues. Germline V CDR1 and CDR2: SGHAT, FQDESV (reference sequence). The CDR3 loop is CASSLKHRVTYEQYF. CDR3 nucleotide sequence: TGTGCCAGCAGCTTAAAGCACAGGGTAACCTACGAGCAGTACTTC.

The chain employs TRBV5-6 and TRBJ1-6; weak D call: TRBD1 (5 bases). CDR1 is SGHDT and CDR2 is YYEEEE in the germline V gene. V was shortened by 3 bases and J by 3 bases, with 7 bases between the two germline ends. This CDR3 spans 14 amino acids. The DNA of the CDR3 is TGTGCCAGCAGCTGGCAGGGCTATAATTCACCCCTCCACTTT. It translates to CASSWQGYNSPLHF. Based on the CDR3 plus reference TRBV5-6 and TRBJ1-6, the full variable domain is DAGVTQSPTHLIKTRGQQVTLRCSPKSGHDTVSWYQQALGQGPQFIFQYYEEEERQRGNFPDRFSGHQFPNYSSELNVNALLLGDSALYLCASSWQGYNSPLHFGNGTRLTVT.

The V call is TRBV5-6, the J call TRBJ2-2; D remains ambiguous. Per the germline V gene, CDR1 is SGHDT and CDR2 is YYEEEE. The CDR3 is 13 residues long. V was pared by 0 bases and J by 3 bases, with 3 bases between. The CDR3 bases are TGTGCCAGCAGCTTGGGGTACACCGGGGAGCTGTTTTTT. It codes for CASSLGYTGELFF.

The chain has TRBV7-9 and TRBJ1-6; the D gene is possibly TRBD1 (5 bases). The ends were cut back, 5 bases at V and 2 bases at J, with 10 bases in the middle. The CDR3 is made up of 15 amino acids. Germline V gives CDR1 SEHNR, CDR2 FQNEAQ (reference sequence). CDR3 residues: CASSDRSPYNSPLHF. DNA of the CDR3: TGTGCCAGCAGCGACAGAAGCCCCTATAATTCACCCCTCCACTTT. Complete variable domain (other parts from reference TRBV7-9 and TRBJ1-6): DTGVSQNPRHKITKRGQNVTFRCDPISEHNRLYWYRQTLGQGPEFLTYFQNEAQLEKSRLLSDRFSAERPKGSFSTLEIQRTEQGDSAMYLCASSDRSPYNSPLHFGNGTRLTVT.

The J gene is TRBJ2-3, the V gene TRBV7-2; 7 bases map to TRBD2. V gave up 1 base and J gave up 3 bases; unmatched junction bases: 10. The CDR3 consists of 17 residues. CDR1 is SGHTA and CDR2 is FQGNSA in the germline V gene. CDR3 nucleotides: TGTGCCAGCAGCTTAGGGTCGGGCGGGAGACGAACAGATACGCAGTATTTT. It specifies CASSLGSGGRRTDTQYF.

The sample holds one count of this clonotype. J is TRBJ1-1 and V is TRBV12-3 or TRBV12-4; D is unresolved. The CDR3 runs 13 residues. The V end was cut by 7 bases, the J end by 2 bases, with 11 bases between. The CDR3 DNA follows: TGTGCCAGCAATCTAAAGAGAAACACTGAAGCTTTCTTT. Its translation: CASNLKRNTEAFF.

V is TRBV4-1 and J is TRBJ1-2; TRBD1 agrees at 7 bases. V trimming: 1 base; J trimming: 0 bases; junction bases outside the gene matches: 8. CDR1 is MGHRA and CDR2 is YSYEKL in the germline V gene. The CDR3 runs to 17 residues. CDR3 DNA: TGCGCCAGCAGCCAAGGGACGACAGGGCCCGCTAACTATGGCTACACCTTC. Its translation is CASSQGTTGPANYGYTF.